The clone carrying this T cell receptor (beta chain) was detected once. TCRdb recomputed calls from the RT-PCR reads with MiXCR, one row per CDR3 protein. The data contain roughly 40,000 distinct CDR3 sequences, over 25% of them singletons. V dropped 0 bases and J dropped 2 bases, with 10 bases sitting between them. The CDR3 loop spans 15 amino acids. Germline CDR1 is KGHSH and CDR2 is LQKENI. This sample was included in a study of patients and donors after allogeneic stem cell transplantation. The origin of this receptor is a human donor who was either an allogeneic HSCT recipient or a stem cell or donor lymphocyte infusion donor (not recorded which). It is not recorded whose cells these are; they may come from a transplant donor. The sample consisted of blood, either unsorted or a sorted T cell fraction (not recorded which). The gene calls are TRBV18 and TRBJ2-5; D gene unclear. In DNA form, the CDR3 reads TGTGCCAGCTCACCACCGGTCTCGACGCAAGAGACCCAGTACTTC. Its translation is CASSPPVSTQETQYF.